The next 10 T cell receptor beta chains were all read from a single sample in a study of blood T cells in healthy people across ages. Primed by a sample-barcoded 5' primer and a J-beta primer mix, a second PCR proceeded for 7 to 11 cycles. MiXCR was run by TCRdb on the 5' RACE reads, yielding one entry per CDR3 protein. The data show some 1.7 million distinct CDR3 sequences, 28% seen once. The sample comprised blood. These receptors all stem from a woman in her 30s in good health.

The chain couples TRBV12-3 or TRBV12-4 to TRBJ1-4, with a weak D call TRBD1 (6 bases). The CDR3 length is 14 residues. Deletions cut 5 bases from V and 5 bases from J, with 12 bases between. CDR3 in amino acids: CASSATGGNEKLFF. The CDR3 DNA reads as TGTGCCAGCAGTGCGACAGGTGGGAATGAAAAACTGTTTTTT.

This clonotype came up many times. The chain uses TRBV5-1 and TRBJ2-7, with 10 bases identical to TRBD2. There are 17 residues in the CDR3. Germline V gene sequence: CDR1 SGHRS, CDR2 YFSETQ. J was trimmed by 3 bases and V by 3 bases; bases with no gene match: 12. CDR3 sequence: CASSWTSGERTDYEQYF. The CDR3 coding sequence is TGCGCCAGCAGCTGGACTAGCGGAGAAAGAACTGACTACGAGCAGTACTTC.

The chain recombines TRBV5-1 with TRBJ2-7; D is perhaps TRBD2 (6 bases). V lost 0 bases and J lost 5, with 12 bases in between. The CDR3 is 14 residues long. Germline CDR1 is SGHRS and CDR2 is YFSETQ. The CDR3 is CASSLEPRRDEQYF. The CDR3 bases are TGCGCCAGCAGCTTGGAACCTCGGAGGGACGAGCAGTACTTC. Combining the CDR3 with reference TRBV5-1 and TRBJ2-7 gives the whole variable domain KAGVTQTPRYLIKTRGQQVTLSCSPISGHRSVSWYQQTPGQGLQFLFEYFSETQRNKGNFPGRFSGRQFSNSRSEMNVSTLELGDSALYLCASSLEPRRDEQYFGPGTRLTVT.

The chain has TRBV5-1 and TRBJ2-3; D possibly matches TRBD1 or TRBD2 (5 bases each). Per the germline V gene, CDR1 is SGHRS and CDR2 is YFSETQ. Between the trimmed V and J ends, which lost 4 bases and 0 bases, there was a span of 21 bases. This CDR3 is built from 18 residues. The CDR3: CASSPRPRDLLSTDTQYF. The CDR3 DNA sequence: TGCGCCAGCAGCCCCAGACCAAGGGACCTTCTTAGCACAGATACGCAGTATTTT.

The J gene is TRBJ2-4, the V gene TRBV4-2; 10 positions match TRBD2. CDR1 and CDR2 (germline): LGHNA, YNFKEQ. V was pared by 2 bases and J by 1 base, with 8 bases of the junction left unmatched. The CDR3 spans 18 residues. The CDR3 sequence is CASSQRQRGGRAKNIQYF. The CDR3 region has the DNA TGTGCCAGCAGCCAAAGACAGCGGGGGGGCCGGGCCAAAAACATTCAGTACTTC.

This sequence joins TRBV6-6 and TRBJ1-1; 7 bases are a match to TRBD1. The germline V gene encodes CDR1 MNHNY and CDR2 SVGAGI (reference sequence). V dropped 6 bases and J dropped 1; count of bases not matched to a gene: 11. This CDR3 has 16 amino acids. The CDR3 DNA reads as TGTGCCAGCAGACGGCGGACAGGTGGTCCGAACACTGAAGCTTTCTTT. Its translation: CASRRRTGGPNTEAFF.

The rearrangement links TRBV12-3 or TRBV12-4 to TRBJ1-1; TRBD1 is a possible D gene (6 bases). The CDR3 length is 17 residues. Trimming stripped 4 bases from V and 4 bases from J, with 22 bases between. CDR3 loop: CASSSRAGTSYITEAFF. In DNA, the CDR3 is TGTGCCAGCAGTTCGCGTGCGGGGACATCTTATATCACTGAAGCTTTCTTT.

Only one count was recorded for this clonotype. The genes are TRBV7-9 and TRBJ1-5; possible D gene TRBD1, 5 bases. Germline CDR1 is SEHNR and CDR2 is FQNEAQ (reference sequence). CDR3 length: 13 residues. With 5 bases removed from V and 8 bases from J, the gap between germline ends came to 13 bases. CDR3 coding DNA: TGTGCCAGCAGCCGGATGCTGGGGGAGCCCCAGCATTTT. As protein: CASSRMLGEPQHF.

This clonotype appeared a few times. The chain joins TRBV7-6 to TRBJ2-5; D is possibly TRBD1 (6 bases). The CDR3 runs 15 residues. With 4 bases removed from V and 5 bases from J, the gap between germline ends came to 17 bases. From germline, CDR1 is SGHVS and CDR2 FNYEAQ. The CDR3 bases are TGTGCCAGCAGCTCAGGCGTTGGGGGCGCCGAGACCCAGTACTTC. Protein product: CASSSGVGGAETQYF.

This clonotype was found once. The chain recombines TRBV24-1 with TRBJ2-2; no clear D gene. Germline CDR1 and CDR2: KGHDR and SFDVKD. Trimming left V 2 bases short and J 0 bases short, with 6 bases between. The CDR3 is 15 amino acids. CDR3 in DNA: TGTGCCACCAGTGATTCCTTCCCGAACACCGGGGAGCTGTTTTTT. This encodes CATSDSFPNTGELFF.